Shown below are 25 T cell receptor beta chains from a single sample sequenced in a study of CD8 T cells in ankylosing spondylitis. TCRdb re-called the 5' RACE reads with MiXCR, one entry per CDR3 protein. The sample has about 360,000 distinct CDR3 sequences, 20% to 25% seen once; the top ten hold about an eighth. Sequencing was done on a sample of blood, either unsorted or a sorted T cell fraction (not recorded which). These TCRs come from a male donor with ankylosing spondylitis or in good health (not recorded which).

This clonotype appeared once. V and J are TRBV7-9 and TRBJ2-1; possible D gene TRBD1, 6 bases. Germline V gene lookup returns CDR1 SEHNR and CDR2 FQNEAQ (reference sequence). The V gene lost 1 base and the J gene lost 6 bases, with 13 bases spanning the gap. This CDR3 contains 15 residues. In DNA form, the CDR3 reads TGTGCCAGCAGCTTAGTCCTACAGGGCCCCAATGAGCAGTTCTTC. Protein sequence: CASSLVLQGPNEQFF.

Worth noting for this clonotype: At one boundary the junction diverges from the germline segment, which might be a read error. The CDR3 here is CARSLGQETMRSTGELFF. CDR3 nucleotides: TGTGCCCGCAGTTTAGGGCAGGAAACCATGAGAAGCACCGGGGAGCTGTTTTTT. The genes are TRBV28 and TRBJ2-2; D not certain. Germline V gives CDR1 MDHEN, CDR2 SYDVKM. The CDR3 has 18 residues. Together with reference TRBV28 and TRBJ2-2, the CDR3 gives the full variable domain: DVKVTQSSRYLVKRTGEKVFLECVQDMDHENMFWYRQDPGLGLRLIYFSYDVKMKEKGDIPEGYSVSREKKERFSLILESASTNQTSMYLCARSLGQETMRSTGELFFGEGSRLTVL.

The J gene is TRBJ2-7, the V gene TRBV20-1, with D hard to call. There are 14 residues in the CDR3. V was cut by 3 bases and J by 3 bases, with 15 bases left in between. Germline V gives CDR1 DFQATT, CDR2 SNEGSKA (reference sequence). The CDR3 DNA sequence: TGCAGTGCTAGCTGGATCGGAGCGCGCTACGAGCAGTACTTC. Protein product: CSASWIGARYEQYF.

The V and J genes are TRBV28 and TRBJ2-7; 9 bases match TRBD1. The CDR3 loop spans 14 amino acids. Germline lookup yields CDR1 MDHEN and CDR2 SYDVKM. With 6 bases clipped from V and 5 bases from J, the junction kept 8 bases outside the gene matches. CDR3 coding DNA: TGTGCCAGCAGAGAAAGGGGGACAGGGAACGAGCAGTACTTC. It translates to CASRERGTGNEQYF.

The chain links TRBV25-1 to TRBJ2-5; 7 nucleotides match TRBD2. Germline CDR1 and CDR2: MGHDK and SYGVNS. J gave up 3 bases and V 7 bases, and 8 bases lay outside the gene matches. The CDR3 has 14 residues. The CDR3 region is CASTTTSRKETQYF. Here the CDR3 DNA reads TGTGCCAGCACCACGACTAGCAGGAAAGAGACCCAGTACTTC.

The V gene is TRBV13, the J gene TRBJ2-5, with TRBD1 matching 7 bases. The germline gives CDR1 PRHDT, CDR2 FYEKMQ (reference sequence). V shed 1 base and J 3 bases; nucleotides not matched to a gene: 2. The CDR3 totals 14 residues. CDR3 nucleotide sequence: TGTGCCAGCAGCTTAGAAGACAGGGAAGAGACCCAGTACTTC. Protein sequence: CASSLEDREETQYF.

V is TRBV27 and J is TRBJ2-2; 9 bases match TRBD2. The germline CDR1 and CDR2 sequences are MNHEY and SMNVEV (reference sequence). CDR3 length: 16 amino acids. The junction had 10 bases not matched to a gene; V was cut back by 8 bases and J by 3 bases. This CDR3 is CASRRAGGPYTGELFF. The CDR3 DNA follows: TGTGCCAGCCGTCGTGCGGGGGGGCCTTACACCGGGGAGCTGTTTTTT.

This clonotype has more than one count but fewer than ten. In DNA, the CDR3 is TGTGCCAGCAGGGGAGGACTCGAGCAGTACTTC. It is translated as CASRGGLEQYF. The gene calls are TRBV12-3 or TRBV12-4 and TRBJ2-7; D might be TRBD2 (6 bases). Trimming left V 6 bases short and J 6 bases short, with 9 bases between. This CDR3 is 11 amino acids long.

This clonotype was observed a few times. The chain joins TRBV7-9 to TRBJ2-3; weak D call: TRBD2 (6 bases). The CDR3 is 14 amino acids. The germline CDR1 and CDR2 sequences are SEHNR and FQNEAQ (reference sequence). Trimming pared 8 bases from V and 3 bases from J, leaving 15 bases between. The CDR3 bases are TGTGCCAGCTCACCCGCCCGGGGGACAGATACGCAGTATTTT. Its translation: CASSPARGTDTQYF. Based on the CDR3 plus reference TRBV7-9 and TRBJ2-3, the full variable domain is DTGVSQNPRHKITKRGQNVTFRCDPISEHNRLYWYRQTLGQGPEFLTYFQNEAQLEKSRLLSDRFSAERPKGSFSTLEIQRTEQGDSAMYLCASSPARGTDTQYFGPGTRLTVL.

The chain uses TRBV28 and TRBJ2-7; D not resolved. Trimming shortened V by 1 base and J by 2 bases, and 9 bases separated the two germline ends. Per the germline V gene, CDR1 is MDHEN and CDR2 is SYDVKM. This CDR3 spans 14 amino acids. In nucleotides, the CDR3 is TGTGCCAGCAGTTTATTTCGGGCAACCTACGAGCAGTACTTC. Amino acids: CASSLFRATYEQYF.

The CDR3 nucleotides are TGTGCCAGCAGCTGGGGACCGCGTTACATTCAGTACTTC. It translates to CASSWGPRYIQYF. The gene calls are TRBV6-1 and TRBJ2-4; tentatively, D is TRBD1 or TRBD2 (5 bases each). V shed 6 bases and J shed 8 bases, with 14 bases lying between them. Per the germline V gene, CDR1 is MNHNS and CDR2 is SASEGT. The CDR3 is 13 amino acids.

The V gene is TRBV12-3 or TRBV12-4, the J gene TRBJ2-1, with 9 nucleotides matching TRBD1. V gave up 5 bases and J gave up 5 bases; unmatched junction bases: 7. The CDR3 length is 15 residues. The CDR3 DNA reads TGTGCCAGCAGTGGCGGACAGGGGACCCACAATGAGCAGTTCTTC. Its protein is CASSGGQGTHNEQFF.

This clonotype has a count of ten or more. CDR3 protein: CAISESVRGAADTQYF. CDR3 in DNA: TGTGCCATCAGTGAGTCAGTGCGGGGGGCGGCGGATACGCAGTATTTT. This chain uses TRBV10-3 with TRBJ2-3, with 8 bases matching TRBD2. Losses at the gene ends were 0 bases for V and 6 bases for J; bases not matched to a gene: 8. Germline CDR1 and CDR2: ENHRY and SYGVKD. The CDR3 is made up of 16 amino acids.

V usage is TRBV5-6 and J usage is TRBJ2-7; 7 nucleotides match TRBD1. The CDR3 sequence is 15 residues long. CDR1 and CDR2 from the germline V gene are SGHDT and YYEEEE. V trimming: 1 base; J trimming: 5 bases; junction bases outside the gene matches: 9. The CDR3 loop reads CASSLMNRGQDEQYF. The CDR3 bases are TGTGCCAGCAGCTTGATGAACAGGGGTCAAGACGAGCAGTACTTC.

V and J are TRBV20-1 and TRBJ2-3, with D unclear. The CDR3 length is 13 residues. V lost 6 bases to trimming and J lost 6 bases, with 16 bases between them. The germline CDR1 and CDR2 sequences are DFQATT and SNEGSKA (reference sequence). The CDR3 DNA reads as TGCAGTGCCCCCCCTACCCCGAGCGATACGCAGTATTTT. It specifies CSAPPTPSDTQYF.

The chain couples TRBV2 to TRBJ1-4; TRBD1 aligns across 9 bases. Germline values: CDR1 SNHLY, CDR2 FYNNEI. V lost 6 bases to trimming and J lost 6 bases; unmatched junction nucleotides: 14. The CDR3 has 17 amino acids. CDR3 in amino acids: CASSATGQGWIDEKLFF. CDR3 coding DNA: TGTGCCAGCAGCGCTACCGGACAGGGGTGGATCGATGAAAAACTGTTTTTT.

This clonotype came up a few times. The V gene is TRBV20-1, the J gene TRBJ1-4, with 8 bases fitting TRBD1. The germline V gene has CDR1 DFQATT and CDR2 SNEGSKA (reference sequence). With V trimmed by 6 bases and J by 3 bases, 6 bases remained unmatched. CDR3 size: 14 residues. This CDR3 reads CSAHPGQANEKLFF. Here the CDR3 DNA reads TGCAGTGCCCATCCGGGACAGGCTAATGAAAAACTGTTTTTT.

This clonotype occurred a few times. The gene calls are TRBV27 and TRBJ2-7; a weak D match, TRBD1 (5 bases). Germline assignment: CDR1 MNHEY and CDR2 SMNVEV (reference sequence). CDR3 size: 14 residues. Trimming stripped 5 bases from V and 6 bases from J, with 17 bases between. The CDR3 coding sequence is TGTGCCAGCAGTGCCTATTCCACAGGAATCGAGCAGTACTTC. This gives the protein CASSAYSTGIEQYF.

In its sample, this clonotype was seen a few times. The chain couples TRBV7-9 to TRBJ2-7; D may be TRBD2 (6 bases). V lost 2 bases and J lost 3, with 11 bases in between. Germline V CDR1 and CDR2: SEHNR, FQNEAQ (reference sequence). This CDR3 has 14 residues. The CDR3 protein is CASSLTGGDYEQYF. The CDR3, as DNA: TGTGCCAGCAGCTTAACAGGCGGGGACTACGAGCAGTACTTC.

This clonotype occurred a few times. This chain connects TRBV9 to TRBJ2-1, with D possibly TRBD2 on 6 matching bases. V gave up 7 bases and J gave up 4 bases, with 15 bases separating them. The CDR3 consists of 14 residues. Germline V CDR1 and CDR2: SGDLS, YYNGEE. The CDR3 reads CASGVLGGYNEQFF. CDR3 nucleotide sequence: TGTGCCAGCGGAGTCTTGGGGGGTTACAATGAGCAGTTCTTC.

This clonotype was seen more than once but under ten times. The V call is TRBV10-2, the J call TRBJ2-3; 8 bases map to TRBD1. Germline V lookup: CDR1 WSHSY, CDR2 SAAADI. CDR3 length: 14 residues. After removal of 10 bases from V and 0 bases from J, the junction contained 6 bases not matched to a gene. CDR3 coding DNA: TGCGCCACCAGGGGGGACAGGAGCACAGATACGCAGTATTTT. Translation: CATRGDRSTDTQYF.

This sequence joins TRBV4-1 and TRBJ1-1, with a tentative D call TRBD1 (5 bases). Germline values: CDR1 MGHRA, CDR2 YSYEKL. This CDR3 spans 13 amino acids. Trimming shortened V by 6 bases and J by 0 bases, and 8 bases separated the two germline ends. In DNA form, the CDR3 reads TGCGCCAGCAGGGACACATTGAACACTGAAGCTTTCTTT. This sequence encodes CASRDTLNTEAFF.

This clonotype was seen a handful of times. The chain combines TRBV5-5 with TRBJ2-7; weak D call: TRBD2 (5 bases). The V gene's germline CDR1 is SGHKS and CDR2 YYEKEE (reference sequence). The CDR3 has 13 residues. Trimming pared 5 bases from V and 0 bases from J, leaving 9 bases between. The DNA for the CDR3 is TGTGCCAGCAGGAGCGGTAACTCCTACGAGCAGTACTTC. This translates into CASRSGNSYEQYF.

This clonotype occurred a few times. This chain links TRBV4-1 with TRBJ2-5, with 11 bases identical to TRBD2. Germline V gives CDR1 MGHRA, CDR2 YSYEKL. The V gene end was trimmed by 4 bases and the J gene end by 2 bases; junction bases not matched to a gene: 6. The CDR3 runs 16 residues. CDR3: CASSPLGTSGQETQYF. The DNA for the CDR3 is TGCGCCAGCAGCCCCCTTGGGACTAGCGGACAAGAGACCCAGTACTTC.

V gene TRBV5-6 combines with J gene TRBJ1-5, with TRBD1 as a possible D gene (5 bases). Germline values: CDR1 SGHDT, CDR2 YYEEEE. The CDR3 extends over 17 amino acids. V was pared by 3 bases and J by 2 bases, with 18 bases between. CDR3 DNA sequence: TGTGCCAGCAGCTACGGGACCGCCGACTTCGGCAATCAGCCCCAGCATTTT. It translates to CASSYGTADFGNQPQHF.